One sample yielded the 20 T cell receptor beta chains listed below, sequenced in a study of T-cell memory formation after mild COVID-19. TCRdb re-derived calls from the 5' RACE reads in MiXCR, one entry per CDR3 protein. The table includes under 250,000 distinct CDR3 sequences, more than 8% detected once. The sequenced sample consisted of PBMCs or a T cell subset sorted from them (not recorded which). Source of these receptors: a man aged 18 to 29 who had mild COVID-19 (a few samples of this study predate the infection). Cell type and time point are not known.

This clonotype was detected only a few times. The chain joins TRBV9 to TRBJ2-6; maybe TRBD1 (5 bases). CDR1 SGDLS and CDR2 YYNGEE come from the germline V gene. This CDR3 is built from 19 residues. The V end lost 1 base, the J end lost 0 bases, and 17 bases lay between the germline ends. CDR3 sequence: CASSVSFDRFVSGANVLTF. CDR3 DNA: TGTGCCAGCAGCGTATCGTTTGACAGATTCGTCTCTGGGGCCAACGTCCTGACTTTC.

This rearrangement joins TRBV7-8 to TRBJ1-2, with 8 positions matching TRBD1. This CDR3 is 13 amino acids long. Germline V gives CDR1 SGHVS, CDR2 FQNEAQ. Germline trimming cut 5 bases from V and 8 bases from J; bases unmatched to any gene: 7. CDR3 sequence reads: CASSPDRVHGYTF. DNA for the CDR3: TGTGCCAGCAGCCCGGACAGGGTTCACGGCTACACCTTC.

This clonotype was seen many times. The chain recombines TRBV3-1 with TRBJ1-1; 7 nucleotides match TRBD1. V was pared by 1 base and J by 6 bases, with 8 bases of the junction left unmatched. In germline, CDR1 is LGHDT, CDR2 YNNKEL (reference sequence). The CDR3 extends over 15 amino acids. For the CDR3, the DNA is TGTGCCAGCAGCCAAGTGAGACAGGGTACCCCTGAAGCTTTCTTT. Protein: CASSQVRQGTPEAFF.

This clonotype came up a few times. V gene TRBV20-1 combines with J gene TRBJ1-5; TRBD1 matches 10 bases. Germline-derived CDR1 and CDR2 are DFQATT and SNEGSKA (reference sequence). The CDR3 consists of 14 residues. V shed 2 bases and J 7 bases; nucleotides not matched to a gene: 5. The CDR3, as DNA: TGCAGTGCTAGAAGGGACAGGGGCGGCCAGCCCCAGCATTTT. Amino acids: CSARRDRGGQPQHF.

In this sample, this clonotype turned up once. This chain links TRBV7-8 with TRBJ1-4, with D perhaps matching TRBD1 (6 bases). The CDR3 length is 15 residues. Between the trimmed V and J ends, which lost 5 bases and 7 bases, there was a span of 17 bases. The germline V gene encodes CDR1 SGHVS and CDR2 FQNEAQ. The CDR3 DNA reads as TGTGCCAGCAGCCCCCGCCGTGTGGGGGCTGAAAAACTGTTTTTT. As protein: CASSPRRVGAEKLFF.

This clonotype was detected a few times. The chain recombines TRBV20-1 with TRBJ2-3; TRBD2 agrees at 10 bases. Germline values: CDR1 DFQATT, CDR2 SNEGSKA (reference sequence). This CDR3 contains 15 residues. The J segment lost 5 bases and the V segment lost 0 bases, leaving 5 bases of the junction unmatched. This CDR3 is CSARDERGGKDTQYF. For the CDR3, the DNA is TGCAGTGCTAGAGATGAGCGGGGGGGCAAAGATACGCAGTATTTT.

This CDR3 reads CASSLGTGIQPQHF. The CDR3, as DNA: TGTGCCAGCAGTCTCGGGACAGGGATTCAGCCCCAGCATTTT. The genes are TRBV6-2 or TRBV6-3 and TRBJ1-5; 9 nucleotides align to TRBD1. The CDR3 sequence is 14 residues long. V lost 5 bases and J lost 6; bases outside the gene matches: 5. CDR1 and CDR2 from the germline V gene are MNHEY and SVGEGT.

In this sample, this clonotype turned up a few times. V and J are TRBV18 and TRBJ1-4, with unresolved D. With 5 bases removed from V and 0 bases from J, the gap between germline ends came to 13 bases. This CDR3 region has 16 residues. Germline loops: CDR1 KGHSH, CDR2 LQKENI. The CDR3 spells CASSSLMGATNEKLFF. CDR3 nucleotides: TGTGCCAGCTCATCCTTAATGGGAGCAACTAATGAAAAACTGTTTTTT.

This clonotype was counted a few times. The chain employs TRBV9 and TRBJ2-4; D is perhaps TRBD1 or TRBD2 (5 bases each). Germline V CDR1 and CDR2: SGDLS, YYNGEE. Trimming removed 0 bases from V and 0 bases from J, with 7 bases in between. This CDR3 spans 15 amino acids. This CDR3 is CASSVAGTAKNIQYF. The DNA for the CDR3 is TGTGCCAGCAGCGTAGCCGGGACAGCCAAAAACATTCAGTACTTC. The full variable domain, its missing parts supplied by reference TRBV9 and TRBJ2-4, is DSGVTQTPKHLITATGQRVTLRCSPRSGDLSVYWYQQSLDQGLQFLIQYYNGEERAKGNILERFSAQQFPDLHSELNLSSLELGDSALYFCASSVAGTAKNIQYFGAGTRLSVL.

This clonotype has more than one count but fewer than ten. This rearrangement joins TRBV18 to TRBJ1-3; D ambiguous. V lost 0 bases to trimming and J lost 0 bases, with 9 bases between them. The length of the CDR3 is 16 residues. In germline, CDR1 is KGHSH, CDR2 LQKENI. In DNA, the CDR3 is TGTGCCAGCTCACCACCGAGTTCACGCTCTGGAAACACCATATATTTT. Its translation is CASSPPSSRSGNTIYF.

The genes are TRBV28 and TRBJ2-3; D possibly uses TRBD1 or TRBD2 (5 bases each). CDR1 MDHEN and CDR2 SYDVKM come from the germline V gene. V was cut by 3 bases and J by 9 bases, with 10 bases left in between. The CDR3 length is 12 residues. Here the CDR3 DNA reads TGTGCCAGCAGTTTCTCGGGGCAAACGCAGTATTTT. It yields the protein CASSFSGQTQYF. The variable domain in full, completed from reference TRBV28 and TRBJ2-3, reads DVKVTQSSRYLVKRTGEKVFLECVQDMDHENMFWYRQDPGLGLRLIYFSYDVKMKEKGDIPEGYSVSREKKERFSLILESASTNQTSMYLCASSFSGQTQYFGPGTRLTVL.

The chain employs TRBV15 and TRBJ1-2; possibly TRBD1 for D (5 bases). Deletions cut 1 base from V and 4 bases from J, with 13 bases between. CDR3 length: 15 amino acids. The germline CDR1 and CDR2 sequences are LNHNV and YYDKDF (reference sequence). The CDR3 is CATSRGGVTGYGYTF. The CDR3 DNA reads TGTGCCACCAGCAGAGGGGGGGTAACCGGCTATGGCTACACCTTC. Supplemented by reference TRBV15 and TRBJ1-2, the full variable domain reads DAMVIQNPRYQVTQFGKPVTLSCSQTLNHNVMYWYQQKSSQAPKLLFHYYDKDFNNEADTPDNFQSRRPNTSFCFLDIRSPGLGDTAMYLCATSRGGVTGYGYTFGSGTRLTVV.

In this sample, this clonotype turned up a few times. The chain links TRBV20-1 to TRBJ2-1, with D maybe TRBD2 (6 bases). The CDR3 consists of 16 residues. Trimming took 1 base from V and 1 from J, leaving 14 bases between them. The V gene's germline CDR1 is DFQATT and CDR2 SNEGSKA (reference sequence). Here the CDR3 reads CSARVYGRGSYNEQFF. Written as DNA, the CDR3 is TGCAGTGCTAGAGTATACGGGCGGGGATCCTACAATGAGCAGTTCTTC.

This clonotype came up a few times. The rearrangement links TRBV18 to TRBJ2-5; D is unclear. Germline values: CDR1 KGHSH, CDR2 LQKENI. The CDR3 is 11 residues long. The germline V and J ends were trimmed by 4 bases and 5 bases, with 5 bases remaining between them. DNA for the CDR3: TGTGCCAGCTCACGCACGGAGACCCAGTACTTC. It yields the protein CASSRTETQYF.

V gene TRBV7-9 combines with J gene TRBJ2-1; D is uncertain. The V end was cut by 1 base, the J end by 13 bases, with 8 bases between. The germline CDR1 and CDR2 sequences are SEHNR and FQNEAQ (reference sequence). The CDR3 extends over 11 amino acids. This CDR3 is CASSLGDRQFF. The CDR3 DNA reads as TGTGCCAGCAGCTTAGGTGACCGACAGTTCTTC.

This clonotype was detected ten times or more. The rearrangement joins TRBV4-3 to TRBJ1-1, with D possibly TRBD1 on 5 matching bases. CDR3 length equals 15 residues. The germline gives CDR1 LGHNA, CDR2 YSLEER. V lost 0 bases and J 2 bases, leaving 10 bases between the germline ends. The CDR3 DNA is TGCGCCAGCAGCCAAGATGCGGGGGAAAACACTGAAGCTTTCTTT. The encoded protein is CASSQDAGENTEAFF.

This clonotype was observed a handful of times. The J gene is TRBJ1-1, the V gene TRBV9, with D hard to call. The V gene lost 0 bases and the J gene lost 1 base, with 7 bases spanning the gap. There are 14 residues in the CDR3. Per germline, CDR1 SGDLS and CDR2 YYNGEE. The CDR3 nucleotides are TGTGCCAGCAGCGTAGACGAGTGGAACACTGAAGCTTTCTTT. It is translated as CASSVDEWNTEAFF.

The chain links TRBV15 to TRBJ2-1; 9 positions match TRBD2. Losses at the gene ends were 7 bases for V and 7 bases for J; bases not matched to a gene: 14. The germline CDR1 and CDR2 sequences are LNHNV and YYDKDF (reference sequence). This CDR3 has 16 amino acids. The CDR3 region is CATKGGSGGIVNEQFF. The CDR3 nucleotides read TGTGCCACCAAAGGGGGAAGCGGGGGGATAGTGAATGAGCAGTTCTTC.

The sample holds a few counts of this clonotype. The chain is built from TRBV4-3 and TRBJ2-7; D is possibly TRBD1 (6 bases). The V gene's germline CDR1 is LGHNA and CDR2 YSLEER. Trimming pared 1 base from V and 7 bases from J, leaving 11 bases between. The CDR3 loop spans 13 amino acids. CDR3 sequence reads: CASSQVQGREQYF. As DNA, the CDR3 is TGCGCCAGCAGCCAAGTACAGGGACGGGAGCAGTACTTC.

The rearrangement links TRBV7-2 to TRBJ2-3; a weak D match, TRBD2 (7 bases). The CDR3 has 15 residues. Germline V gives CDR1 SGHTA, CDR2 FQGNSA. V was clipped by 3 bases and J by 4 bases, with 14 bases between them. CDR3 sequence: CASSFAGAFADTQYF. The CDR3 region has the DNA TGTGCCAGCAGCTTCGCGGGGGCATTCGCAGATACGCAGTATTTT.